A single sample gave rise to the 22 T cell receptor beta chains below, sequenced in a study of cytomegalovirus exposure and HLA in healthy donors. Generated by immunoSEQ multiplex PCR, the TCRdb table keeps only in-frame clones and is missing some. The sample consists of tens of thousands of clones, roughly 96% of them appearing once. The sample comprised PBMCs. These TCRs come from a woman younger than 30 in good health and CMV-seronegative.

This sequence joins TRBV12-5 and TRBJ2-1; 10 nucleotides match TRBD2. Germline V gene data show CDR1 as LGHNT and CDR2 as FRNRAP. Unmatched junction bases numbered 11, after V lost 0 bases and J lost 0 bases. This CDR3 spans 20 amino acids. In DNA, the CDR3 is TGTGCTAGTGGTTTGGTACGGTTGGCTAGCGGGAGTATCTCCTACAATGAGCAGTTCTTC. Protein product: CASGLVRLASGSISYNEQFF.

This chain connects TRBV7-9 to TRBJ1-4; 10 bases map to TRBD1. The CDR3 length is 17 residues. V shed 10 bases, J shed 1 base, and the junction held 12 bases outside the gene matches. Looked up from germline, CDR1 is SEHNR and CDR2 is FQNEAQ (reference sequence). The CDR3 here is CATRPGQGIGTNEKLFF. The DNA of the CDR3 is TGTGCCACTCGTCCGGGACAGGGGATCGGAACTAATGAAAAACTGTTTTTT.

The chain has TRBV6-1 and TRBJ2-1; 7 bases are a match to TRBD1. Per the germline V gene, CDR1 is MNHNS and CDR2 is SASEGT. The ends lost 8 bases at V and 10 bases at J; junction bases unmatched: 8. There are 12 residues in the CDR3. DNA for the CDR3: TGTGCCAGCTCAGGGCCCAGGGGGGAGCAGTTCTTC. Its translation is CASSGPRGEQFF.

The chain couples TRBV6-5 to TRBJ1-1, with 7 bases aligning to TRBD1. CDR3 length: 13 residues. Germline trimming cut 6 bases from V and 4 bases from J; bases unmatched to any gene: 5. Germline V gives CDR1 MNHEY, CDR2 SVGAGI. The CDR3 is CASRQGIVTEAFF. The DNA for the CDR3 is TGTGCCAGCAGACAGGGGATTGTCACTGAAGCTTTCTTT.

The gene calls are TRBV9 and TRBJ2-3, with 11 bases that match TRBD2. This CDR3 has 16 amino acids. The ends lost 4 bases at V and 6 bases at J; junction bases unmatched: 10. Germline CDR1 SGDLS, CDR2 YYNGEE. CDR3 bases: TGTGCCAGCAGCTCTCATAGCGGGAGGGCGGAGGATACGCAGTATTTT. Protein sequence: CASSSHSGRAEDTQYF.

The CDR3 nucleotides read TGTGCCAGCAGTCTCCGACAGACTTACACTGAAGCTTTCTTT. Translating it yields CASSLRQTYTEAFF. The chain carries TRBV28 and TRBJ1-1, with D perhaps TRBD1 (5 bases). Looked up from germline, CDR1 is MDHEN and CDR2 is SYDVKM. This CDR3 spans 14 amino acids. The germline V and J ends were trimmed by 5 bases and 3 bases, with 13 bases remaining between them.

The chain employs TRBV28 and TRBJ2-6; D is undetermined. CDR1 is MDHEN and CDR2 is SYDVKM in the germline V gene. V was pared by 3 bases and J by 1 base, with 7 bases between. The CDR3 is 15 amino acids. CDR3 coding DNA: TGTGCCAGCAGTTTTTACGGGTCTGGGGCCAACGTCCTGACTTTC. Its protein is CASSFYGSGANVLTF.

This rearrangement joins TRBV5-6 to TRBJ2-1; TRBD1 agrees at 7 bases. Germline trimming cut 2 bases from V and 6 bases from J; bases unmatched to any gene: 8. In germline, CDR1 is SGHDT, CDR2 YYEEEE. CDR3 length: 15 amino acids. CDR3 amino acids: CASSFVDRVSNEQFF. The CDR3 nucleotides are TGTGCCAGCAGCTTCGTCGACAGGGTCAGCAATGAGCAGTTCTTC.

V gene TRBV27 combines with J gene TRBJ2-1, with D perhaps matching TRBD1 (6 bases). Per the germline V gene, CDR1 is MNHEY and CDR2 is SMNVEV (reference sequence). V was clipped by 3 bases and J by 4 bases, with 13 bases between them. CDR3 size: 15 residues. As DNA, the CDR3 is TGTGCCAGCAGTTTGGACGGACAGCTGTACAATGAGCAGTTCTTC. Translation gives CASSLDGQLYNEQFF.

The chain links TRBV6-5 to TRBJ2-3; D gene unclear. CDR1 MNHEY and CDR2 SVGAGI come from the germline V gene. The CDR3 spans 16 residues. V was clipped by 0 bases and J by 2 bases, with 12 bases between them. CDR3 bases: TGTGCCAGCAGTTACTCGATGGCCAGGTACACAGATACGCAGTATTTT. Amino acid sequence: CASSYSMARYTDTQYF.

This sequence joins TRBV7-8 and TRBJ2-7; D perhaps matches TRBD1 (5 bases). V shed 1 base and J shed 2 bases, with 18 bases lying between them. The length of the CDR3 is 17 residues. Per the germline V gene, CDR1 is SGHVS and CDR2 is FQNEAQ. The DNA of the CDR3 is TGTGCCAGCAGCTTAGATCGAAACAGGCCCCCAACCTACGAGCAGTACTTC. Amino acids: CASSLDRNRPPTYEQYF.

V gene TRBV7-9 combines with J gene TRBJ1-1, with D maybe TRBD1 (6 bases). V was pared by 0 bases and J by 8 bases, with 28 bases between. The germline V gene encodes CDR1 SEHNR and CDR2 FQNEAQ (reference sequence). The CDR3 contains 19 residues. Here the CDR3 reads CASSLALFYITQGMEEAFF. The CDR3 DNA reads TGTGCCAGCAGCTTAGCCCTCTTTTATATCACCCAGGGGATGGAGGAAGCTTTCTTT.

This clone occurred once. This chain connects TRBV19 to TRBJ2-7; 7 bases line up with TRBD2. This CDR3 has 14 residues. Trimming cost V 3 bases and J 3 bases; bases outside gene matches: 5. Germline CDR1 and CDR2: LNHDA and SQIVND (reference sequence). The CDR3 sequence: CASSIAGALYEQYF. The CDR3 nucleotides read TGTGCCAGTAGTATCGCGGGAGCCCTCTACGAGCAGTACTTC.

The chain has TRBV20-1 and TRBJ1-2; D not certain. V gave up 6 bases and J gave up 6 bases, with 8 bases separating them. The germline V gene has CDR1 DFQATT and CDR2 SNEGSKA (reference sequence). The CDR3 loop spans 10 amino acids. This chain's CDR3 is CSALFHGYTF. CDR3 coding DNA: TGCAGTGCCCTATTTCATGGCTACACCTTC.

The chain is built from TRBV11-2 and TRBJ2-7, with D possibly TRBD1 on 6 matching bases. Looked up from germline, CDR1 is SGHAT and CDR2 is FQNNGV. V was shortened by 4 bases and J by 0 bases, with 13 bases between the two germline ends. This CDR3 region has 15 residues. In nucleotides, the CDR3 is TGTGCCAGCAGCTCACCACAGGGATCCTCCTACGAGCAGTACTTC. Protein product: CASSSPQGSSYEQYF. Variable domain in full (rest from reference TRBV11-2 and TRBJ2-7): EAGVAQSPRYKIIEKRQSVAFWCNPISGHATLYWYQQILGQGPKLLIQFQNNGVVDDSQLPKDRFSAERLKGVDSTLKIQPAKLEDSAVYLCASSSPQGSSYEQYFGPGTRLTVT.

Here the CDR3 DNA reads TGTGCCATCAGCCCGGGACTAGTTGGGTACAATGAGCAGTTCTTC. Its protein is CAISPGLVGYNEQFF. The rearrangement links TRBV10-3 to TRBJ2-1; 8 nucleotides line up with TRBD2. V lost 6 bases, J lost 4 bases, and 8 bases stayed unmatched. CDR1 is ENHRY and CDR2 is SYGVKD in the germline V gene. This CDR3 region has 15 residues.

This clone was seen only once. V is TRBV5-1 and J is TRBJ2-7; 7 positions match TRBD1. Germline trimming cut 0 bases from V and 3 bases from J; bases unmatched to any gene: 3. This CDR3 has 14 amino acids. Per germline, CDR1 SGHRS and CDR2 YFSETQ. The CDR3 DNA reads as TGCGCCAGCAGCTTGGTGCAGGGGGTCTACGAGCAGTACTTC. This encodes CASSLVQGVYEQYF. Together with reference TRBV5-1 and TRBJ2-7, the CDR3 gives the full variable domain: KAGVTQTPRYLIKTRGQQVTLSCSPISGHRSVSWYQQTPGQGLQFLFEYFSETQRNKGNFPGRFSGRQFSNSRSEMNVSTLELGDSALYLCASSLVQGVYEQYFGPGTRLTVT.

The V and J genes are TRBV19 and TRBJ2-7; 8 nucleotides line up with TRBD2. This CDR3 has 16 amino acids. Trimming at V came to 5 bases and at J to 2 bases, leaving 11 bases not matched to a gene. The germline gives CDR1 LNHDA, CDR2 SQIVND (reference sequence). The chain's CDR3 is CASSPSGSPKAYEQYF. The CDR3 DNA reads as TGTGCCAGTAGTCCCAGCGGGAGTCCTAAAGCCTACGAGCAGTACTTC.

The rearrangement uses TRBV6-6 and TRBJ2-1; TRBD1 aligns across 9 bases. Per germline, CDR1 MNHNY and CDR2 SVGAGI (reference sequence). V shed 2 bases, J shed 2 bases, and the junction held 4 bases outside the gene matches. This CDR3 has 16 residues. The CDR3 DNA reads TGTGCCAGCAGTTACCCTACAGGGGGCGCCTACAATGAGCAGTTCTTC. Amino acids: CASSYPTGGAYNEQFF.

The gene calls are TRBV5-6 and TRBJ2-1, with 11 nucleotides matching TRBD2. The CDR3 is 14 residues long. The V and J ends lost 7 bases and 5 bases, in that order; junction bases with no gene match: 5. Germline CDR1 is SGHDT and CDR2 is YYEEEE. CDR3 sequence (DNA): TGTGCCAGCTTACTAGCGGGAGAGCACAATGAGCAGTTCTTC. It translates to CASLLAGEHNEQFF.

V is TRBV28 and J is TRBJ1-2; D uncertain. There are 12 residues in the CDR3. The V gene's germline CDR1 is MDHEN and CDR2 SYDVKM. The V end lost 3 bases, the J end lost 8 bases, and 10 bases lay between the germline ends. The CDR3 reads CASSLAGRGYTF. CDR3 bases: TGTGCCAGCAGTTTGGCGGGCCGGGGCTACACCTTC.

The gene calls are TRBV7-2 and TRBJ1-1; 7 nucleotides match TRBD1. Germline assignment: CDR1 SGHTA and CDR2 FQGNSA. The V and J ends lost 5 bases and 5 bases, in that order; junction bases with no gene match: 8. The CDR3 has 14 amino acids. The CDR3 sequence: CASSIGGAYTEAFF. Here the CDR3 DNA reads TGTGCCAGCAGCATAGGGGGCGCTTATACTGAAGCTTTCTTT.